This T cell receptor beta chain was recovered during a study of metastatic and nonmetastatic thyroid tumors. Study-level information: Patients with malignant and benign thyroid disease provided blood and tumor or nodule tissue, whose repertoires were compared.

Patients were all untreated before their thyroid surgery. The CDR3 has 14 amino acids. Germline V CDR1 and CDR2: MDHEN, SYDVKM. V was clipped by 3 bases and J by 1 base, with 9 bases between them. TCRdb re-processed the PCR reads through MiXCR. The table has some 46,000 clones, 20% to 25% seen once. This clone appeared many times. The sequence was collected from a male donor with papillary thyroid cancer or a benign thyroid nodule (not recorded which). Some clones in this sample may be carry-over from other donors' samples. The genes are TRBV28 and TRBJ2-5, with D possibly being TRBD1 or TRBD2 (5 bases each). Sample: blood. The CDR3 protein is CASSFWGTQETQYF. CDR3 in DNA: TGTGCCAGCAGTTTCTGGGGGACCCAAGAGACCCAGTACTTC.